Listed below are T cell receptor beta chains from one sample, sequenced in a study of T-cell memory formation after mild COVID-19. One entry per CDR3 protein, called by TCRdb with MiXCR from the 5' RACE reads. This sample has 260,000 or so distinct CDR3 sequences; 16% occur once, and the top ten carry 20% to 25%. The sample consisted of PBMCs or a T cell subset sorted from them (not recorded which). These TCRs come from a man aged 18 to 35 who had mild COVID-19 (a few samples of this study predate the infection). Cell type and time point are not known. Each CDR3 is given with its conserved first and last residue. Fields, in order: D gene, clone size, J gene, V gene, CDR3 DNA, CDR3 protein. The D gene is left open where the match is weak. Size is omitted from some rows. Given values are once, few, many or a class for expanded clones.

TRBD1 - TRBJ1-1 TRBV2 TGTGCCAGCAGACCCAGACAGGGGGCCACTGAAGCTTTCTTT CASRPRQGATEAFF
TRBD1 - TRBJ1-2 TRBV7-6 TGTGCCAGCAGCCCACCCGGGACAGGGTATGGCTACACCTTC CASSPPGTGYGYTF
TRBD1 - TRBJ2-3 TRBV4-3 TGCGCCAGCAGCCAAGAGGGTCGACAGGGTGGACCAGATACGCAGTATTTT CASSQEGRQGGPDTQYF
TRBD2 few TRBJ2-3 TRBV7-8 TGTGCCAGCGTGTTTCAGCGGGGGGTATCAGATACGCAGTATTTT CASVFQRGVSDTQYF
- - TRBJ2-3 TRBV11-2 TGTGCCAGCAGCTTAGAGGTTTGGGGGCCGGGAGGAGATACGCAGTATTTT CASSLEVWGPGGDTQYF
TRBD1 - TRBJ1-2 TRBV18 TGTGCCAGCTCACCACCGGGACAGGGGTCCAATGGCTACACCTTC CASSPPGQGSNGYTF
TRBD1 many TRBJ2-5 TRBV5-1 TGCGCCAGCAGAGAGACAGGGGGCGTGGAGACCCAGTACTTC CASRETGGVETQYF
- few TRBJ2-3 TRBV7-9 TGTGCCAGCAGCTTCGGACAGGGAGGGTTAGGAGATACGCAGTATTTT CASSFGQGGLGDTQYF
- many TRBJ2-3 TRBV20-1 TGCAGTGCTAGAAGTCCAGGATTCAAGGGAGGCACAGATACGCAGTATTTT CSARSPGFKGGTDTQYF
TRBD1 - TRBJ1-1 TRBV7-9 TGTGCCAGCAGGAAAGGACAGGTGATGAACACTGAAGCTTTCTTT CASRKGQVMNTEAFF
TRBD2 few TRBJ2-1 TRBV25-1 TGTGCCAGCAGAGAAAACTCTAGCGGGGGGGCCAAGCCCGAGCAGTTCTTC CASRENSSGGAKPEQFF
- many TRBJ2-7 TRBV3-1 TGTGCCAGCAGCGGGTTAGGCTCCTACGAGCAGTACTTC CASSGLGSYEQYF
- few TRBJ1-6 TRBV6-5 TGTGCCAGCAAAATGGCAATTTGGGGCTCACCCCTCCACTTT CASKMAIWGSPLHF
TRBD2 few TRBJ2-5 TRBV5-1 TGCGCCAGCAGCTTGGCCCCCGCTAGCGGGGGCTCCGAACAAGAGACCCAGTACTTC CASSLAPASGGSEQETQYF
- - TRBJ2-4 TRBV4-3 TGCGCCAGCAGCCAAGAACCTAGAGCAGGGATAAACATTCAGTACTTC CASSQEPRAGINIQYF
- - TRBJ1-5 TRBV20-1 TGCAGTGCCTCACCTCCTCCAGTACATAGCAATCAGCCCCAGCATTTT CSASPPPVHSNQPQHF
- - TRBJ2-7 TRBV3-2 TGTGCCAGCAGCCAAGCCTCGGAGGTTTTCGGGTACGAGCAGTACTTC CASSQASEVFGYEQYF
- many TRBJ1-4 TRBV20-1 TGCAGTGCTAGGCACGGGTCTAATGAAAAACTGTTTTTT CSARHGSNEKLFF
TRBD2 many TRBJ2-1 TRBV4-2 TGTGCCAGCAGCCAAGACGGCGGGGGGGCCTACAATGAGCAGTTCTTC CASSQDGGGAYNEQFF
- - TRBJ1-2 TRBV6-2/TRBV6-3 TGTGCCAGCAGTCCCCTGGAGGGGATCTACACCTTC CASSPLEGIYTF
- - TRBJ1-2 TRBV12-3/TRBV12-4 TGTGCCAGCAGTCTGCAGATTCTTGGCTACACCTTC CASSLQILGYTF
TRBD2 - TRBJ2-5 TRBV7-9 TGTGCCAGCAGCTCCGGCAAGCGGGGGCTGGGGTTGGGAGAGACCCAGTACTTC CASSSGKRGLGLGETQYF
TRBD1 few TRBJ1-5 TRBV19 TGTGCCAGTGGCGGGACCCAGGGAGGGGGCCAGCCCCAGCATTTT CASGGTQGGGQPQHF
- - TRBJ2-1 TRBV29-1 TGCAGCGTTGACCCCAGGGGCACGTGGAATGAGCAGTTCTTC CSVDPRGTWNEQFF
- - TRBJ1-5 TRBV20-1 TGCAGTGCAACTGGAGGGGGTGACAATCAGCCCCAGCATTTT CSATGGGDNQPQHF
- few TRBJ2-7 TRBV6-5 TGTGCCAGCAGTTCAGGTACCTACGAGCAGTACTTC CASSSGTYEQYF
- many TRBJ1-1 TRBV28 TGTGCCAGCACCCCGATGGGCTGGAACACTGAAGCTTTCTTT CASTPMGWNTEAFF
TRBD1 - TRBJ2-7 TRBV12-3/TRBV12-4 TGTGCCAGCGGTCCGACAGGGGTGTACGAGCAGTACTTC CASGPTGVYEQYF
TRBD2 few TRBJ2-5 TRBV9 TGTGCCAGCAGCGTAACCTCGGGGCTAGCGGGGGCAGAGACCCAGTACTTC CASSVTSGLAGAETQYF
- - TRBJ2-2 TRBV27 TGTGCCAGCAGTTTTATCACCGGGGAGCTGTTTTTT CASSFITGELFF
- few TRBJ1-5 TRBV20-1 TGCAGTGCTAGGGACGCGGGGATTAGCAATCAGCCCCAGCATTTT CSARDAGISNQPQHF
- - TRBJ2-3 TRBV12-3/TRBV12-4 TGTGCCCGTCACAGGGCTAGCACAGATACGCAGTATTTT CARHRASTDTQYF
TRBD1 - TRBJ2-2 TRBV7-9 TGTGCCAGCAGCAACTCCGGGACAGGGATGGCCGGGGAGCTGTTTTTT CASSNSGTGMAGELFF
- - TRBJ2-4 TRBV18 TGTGCCAGCTCACCAGCGGGGGCTGCAATTCAGTACTTC CASSPAGAAIQYF
- few TRBJ1-6 TRBV18 TGTGCCAGCTCCGAAGGCGGAGTCGATTCACCCCTCCACTTT CASSEGGVDSPLHF
- - TRBJ2-3 TRBV5-1 TGCGCCAGCAGTTACCGAGGACAGACCACAGATACGCAGTATTTT CASSYRGQTTDTQYF
TRBD1 - TRBJ2-5 TRBV11-2 TGTGCCAGCAGCTTAAATCTACAGGGGGGAGAGACCCAGTACTTC CASSLNLQGGETQYF
- - TRBJ2-5 TRBV20-1 TGCAGTGCTAGAGATCCTCAACAGCAAGAGACCCAGTACTTC CSARDPQQQETQYF
- few TRBJ2-2 TRBV4-3 TGCGCCAGCAGCCAATTGGTGGGGTCGTGGTACGGGGAGCTGTTTTTT CASSQLVGSWYGELFF